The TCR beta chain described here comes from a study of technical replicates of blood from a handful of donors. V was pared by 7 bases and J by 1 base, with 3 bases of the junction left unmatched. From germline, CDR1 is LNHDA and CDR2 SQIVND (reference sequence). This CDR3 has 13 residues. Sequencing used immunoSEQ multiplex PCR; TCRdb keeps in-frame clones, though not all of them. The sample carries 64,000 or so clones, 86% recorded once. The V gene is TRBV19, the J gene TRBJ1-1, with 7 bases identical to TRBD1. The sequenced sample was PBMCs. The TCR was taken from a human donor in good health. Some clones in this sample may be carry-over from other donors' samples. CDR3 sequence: CASKRTGNTEAFF. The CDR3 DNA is TGTGCCAGTAAGAGGACAGGGAACACTGAAGCTTTCTTT.